These 16 T cell receptor beta chains originate from one sample sequenced in a study of cytomegalovirus exposure and HLA in healthy donors. The repertoire was sequenced with immunoSEQ multiplex PCR; TCRdb's copy has only in-frame clones and lacks some. This table has hundreds of thousands of clones, 80% to 90% appearing once. What was sequenced was PBMCs. Source of these receptors: a woman under 30 in good health and CMV-seronegative.

The chain recombines TRBV15 with TRBJ2-1; the match to TRBD2 covers 7 bases. Germline-derived CDR1 and CDR2 are LNHNV and YYDKDF (reference sequence). V was pared by 6 bases and J by 8 bases, with 10 bases of the junction left unmatched. The CDR3 covers 14 residues. DNA for the CDR3: TGTGCCACCAGAGGGGAGGGCGGGAGCGATGAGCAGTTCTTC. This gives the protein CATRGEGGSDEQFF.

The chain combines TRBV28 with TRBJ1-4, with 8 bases that match TRBD1. The V segment lost 10 bases and the J segment 8 bases; nucleotides outside the gene matches: 9. Per the germline V gene, CDR1 is MDHEN and CDR2 is SYDVKM. CDR3 length equals 13 residues. CDR3 sequence: CATIGQGEEKLFF. CDR3 in DNA: TGTGCCACCATAGGACAGGGTGAAGAAAAACTGTTTTTT.

This chain joins TRBV9 and TRBJ2-3; D perhaps matches TRBD2 (5 bases). Germline CDR1 is SGDLS and CDR2 is YYNGEE. CDR3 length equals 15 residues. The V end lost 6 bases, the J end lost 0 bases, and 14 bases lay between the germline ends. The CDR3 DNA sequence: TGTGCCAGCACCCCCGGGGTTCCTAGCACAGATACGCAGTATTTT. This encodes CASTPGVPSTDTQYF.

The V gene is TRBV28, the J gene TRBJ2-1; 11 bases align to TRBD2. Germline trimming cut 2 bases from V and 4 bases from J; bases unmatched to any gene: 1. The CDR3 consists of 15 residues. Germline CDR1 reads MDHEN; CDR2 reads SYDVKM. CDR3 coding DNA: TGTGCCAGCAGTTTAGTAGCGGGGGGGTACAATGAGCAGTTCTTC. It specifies CASSLVAGGYNEQFF.

The J gene is TRBJ2-3, the V gene TRBV7-2; 7 bases agree with TRBD2. The germline CDR1 and CDR2 sequences are SGHTA and FQGNSA. The CDR3 loop spans 13 amino acids. The junction had 5 bases not matched to a gene; V was cut back by 8 bases and J by 3 bases. The chain's CDR3 is CASGREGTDTQYF. The DNA for the CDR3 is TGTGCCAGCGGCAGGGAGGGAACAGATACGCAGTATTTT.

The chain recombines TRBV4-2 with TRBJ1-5; D unresolved. V was shortened by 2 bases and J by 1 base, with 6 bases between the two germline ends. Per the germline V gene, CDR1 is LGHNA and CDR2 is YNFKEQ. The CDR3 has 14 amino acids. As DNA, the CDR3 is TGTGCCAGCAGCCAACCGGGAAGCAATCAGCCCCAGCATTTT. Its translation: CASSQPGSNQPQHF.

The rearrangement links TRBV9 to TRBJ1-3, with 8 bases identical to TRBD1. Germline V gene data show CDR1 as SGDLS and CDR2 as YYNGEE. V shed 4 bases, J shed 0 bases, and the junction held 3 bases outside the gene matches. The CDR3 consists of 15 residues. In DNA, the CDR3 is TGTGCCAGCAGCCCAGGGGGCTTCTCTGGAAACACCATATATTTT. It codes for CASSPGGFSGNTIYF. The whole variable domain, filled in from reference TRBV9 and TRBJ1-3, reads DSGVTQTPKHLITATGQRVTLRCSPRSGDLSVYWYQQSLDQGLQFLIQYYNGEERAKGNILERFSAQQFPDLHSELNLSSLELGDSALYFCASSPGGFSGNTIYFGEGSWLTVV.

The chain couples TRBV19 to TRBJ2-5, with 7 bases identical to TRBD1. J lost 2 bases, V lost 6 bases, and 6 bases had no gene match. In germline, CDR1 is LNHDA, CDR2 SQIVND (reference sequence). This CDR3 contains 14 residues. CDR3 sequence reads: CASRRQGDQETQYF. Written as DNA, the CDR3 is TGTGCCAGTAGAAGGCAGGGGGATCAAGAGACCCAGTACTTC.

The V gene is TRBV5-1, the J gene TRBJ2-2; D is possibly TRBD2 (5 bases). Germline assignment: CDR1 SGHRS and CDR2 YFSETQ. The V end was cut by 0 bases, the J end by 5 bases, with 17 bases between. CDR3 length: 17 residues. The DNA of the CDR3 is TGCGCCAGCAGCTTGGCTCGTCCAAGCAGAGGGACCGGGGAGCTGTTTTTT. This encodes CASSLARPSRGTGELFF.

This rearrangement joins TRBV28 to TRBJ1-5, with unresolved D. The germline V gene has CDR1 MDHEN and CDR2 SYDVKM. The CDR3 consists of 14 residues. V was clipped by 5 bases and J by 2 bases, with 10 bases between them. This CDR3 is CASSPRTGNQPQHF. The CDR3 DNA sequence: TGTGCCAGCAGTCCCCGAACAGGCAATCAGCCCCAGCATTTT.

The chain carries TRBV28 and TRBJ2-2; possible D gene TRBD1, 7 bases. The CDR3 spans 17 residues. Germline V gene data show CDR1 as MDHEN and CDR2 as SYDVKM. V was shortened by 6 bases and J by 6 bases, with 23 bases between the two germline ends. DNA of the CDR3: TGTGCCAGCAGGACAGGAGGGGGCCCTAATCGGGCCGGGGAGCTGTTTTTT. As protein: CASRTGGGPNRAGELFF.

The chain joins TRBV28 to TRBJ2-7; TRBD1 is a possible D gene (5 bases). The CDR3 consists of 16 residues. The germline V and J ends were trimmed by 4 bases and 0 bases, with 16 bases remaining between them. The germline CDR1 and CDR2 sequences are MDHEN and SYDVKM. CDR3 nucleotides: TGTGCCAGCAGTTCCCAGGGCTCCCAGAGCTCCTACGAGCAGTACTTC. Protein product: CASSSQGSQSSYEQYF. The variable domain in full, with the rest retrieved from reference TRBV28 and TRBJ2-7, is DVKVTQSSRYLVKRTGEKVFLECVQDMDHENMFWYRQDPGLGLRLIYFSYDVKMKEKGDIPEGYSVSREKKERFSLILESASTNQTSMYLCASSSQGSQSSYEQYFGPGTRLTVT.

The gene calls are TRBV11-2 and TRBJ2-7; the match to TRBD2 covers 8 bases. J was trimmed by 5 bases and V by 6 bases; bases with no gene match: 9. The CDR3 totals 14 residues. CDR1 and CDR2 (germline): SGHAT, FQNNGV. The CDR3 DNA follows: TGTGCCAGCAGGGAAAGCGGGAGTAAACACGAGCAGTACTTC. Encoded protein: CASRESGSKHEQYF.

This chain connects TRBV7-9 to TRBJ2-7; tentatively, D is TRBD1 (6 bases). This CDR3 has 14 amino acids. Per germline, CDR1 SEHNR and CDR2 FQNEAQ (reference sequence). V dropped 3 bases and J dropped 5 bases, with 14 bases sitting between them. Written as DNA, the CDR3 is TGTGCCAGCAGCTTTCAAGGACAGTTCCACGAGCAGTACTTC. Its protein is CASSFQGQFHEQYF.

Only one count was recorded for this clone. The chain employs TRBV5-4 and TRBJ1-6; 7 bases are a match to TRBD1. CDR1 SGHNT and CDR2 YYREEE come from the germline V gene (reference sequence). This CDR3 comprises 16 residues. V shed 5 bases and J 7 bases; nucleotides not matched to a gene: 12. The CDR3 region has the DNA TGTGCCAGCAGATTGAACTCTGCAGGGGGGAATTCACCCCTCCACTTT. Translation: CASRLNSAGGNSPLHF.

The V call is TRBV5-8, the J call TRBJ1-5; 9 bases agree with TRBD1. V dropped 3 bases and J dropped 1; count of bases not matched to a gene: 5. Germline loops: CDR1 SGHTS, CDR2 YDEGEE. This CDR3 has 16 residues. The CDR3 DNA reads TGTGCCAGCAGCTGGGGGACAGGGTCCAGCAATCAGCCCCAGCATTTT. Protein sequence: CASSWGTGSSNQPQHF.